These T cell receptor beta chains were read from a single sample in a study of shared clonotypes between healthy human individuals. Using immunoSEQ multiplex PCR, the repertoire was profiled, and TCRdb retains in-frame clones only, with some absent. The sample comprises about 680,000 clones, 73% of which are singletons, and 1.5% to 2% rests with the top ten. Specimen: memory CD4+ T cells sorted from blood. Receptors were obtained from a woman in her 30s in good health. The CDR3 runs from the conserved cysteine through the conserved F or W. D genes are given only for firm matches. A clone size is listed for some rows: how often the clone was seen (once, few, many), or a class if it is expanded.

clone size	V gene	J gene	D gene	CDR3 DNA	CDR3 protein
-	TRBV27	TRBJ2-7	-	TGTGCCAGCAGTTTATTGAACGATCCCTACGAGCAGTACTTC	CASSLLNDPYEQYF
-	TRBV2	TRBJ1-3	-	TGTGCCAGCAGGCCGACAGGAAACACCATATATTTT	CASRPTGNTIYF
-	TRBV5-1	TRBJ1-1	-	TGCGCCAGCAGCGGGTCCCCCGACACTGAAGCTTTCTTT	CASSGSPDTEAFF
many	TRBV30	TRBJ1-1	-	TGTGCCTGGAGTAGCGGACAGTCCTACACTGAAGCTTTCTTT	CAWSSGQSYTEAFF
-	TRBV5-1	TRBJ2-3	-	TGCGCCAGCAGCTGGGGGGTGGACTCCACAGATACGCAGTATTTT	CASSWGVDSTDTQYF
few	TRBV7-2	TRBJ2-7	-	TGTGCCAGCAGCTTTCATAGGGCCCCCTACGAGCAGTACTTC	CASSFHRAPYEQYF
-	TRBV29-1	TRBJ2-3	TRBD2	TGCAGCGTTTCCGGGAGGGCCGGGACAGATACGCAGTATTTT	CSVSGRAGTDTQYF
-	TRBV10-3	TRBJ2-2	-	TGTGCCATCAGTGAGTCGGGCGGGGAGCTGTTTTTT	CAISESGGELFF
-	TRBV18	TRBJ2-3	-	TGTGCCAGCTCAGCAAGCACAGATACGCAGTATTTT	CASSASTDTQYF
-	TRBV10-1	TRBJ2-3	-	TGCGCCAGCAGGGGGAGCGGAGATACGCAGTATTTT	CASRGSGDTQYF
-	TRBV19	TRBJ2-3	-	TGTGCCAGTAAGGTTGGGAGCACAGATACGCAGTATTTT	CASKVGSTDTQYF
-	TRBV28	TRBJ2-2	-	TGTGCCAGCAGTGGAGCAGGGAGTATTAACACCGGGGAGCTGTTTTTT	CASSGAGSINTGELFF
many	TRBV25-1	TRBJ2-2	TRBD1	TGTGCCATCTCTGCCGCAGGGGGCGCTGGCACCGGGGAGCTGTTTTTT	CAISAAGGAGTGELFF
-	TRBV7-9	TRBJ1-1	TRBD1	TGTGCCAGCAGCCACGGACAGGGGAACACTGAAGCTTTCTTT	CASSHGQGNTEAFF
-	TRBV9	TRBJ2-2	-	TGTGCCAGCAGGTCAGGGGTTCCAGGAACCGGGGAGCTGTTTTTT	CASRSGVPGTGELFF
few	TRBV7-2	TRBJ1-4	-	TGTGCCAGCAGCTTTGGCGGCCCGGGGGAAAAACTGTTTTTT	CASSFGGPGEKLFF
-	TRBV28	TRBJ1-3	-	TGTGCCAGCAGTAACCCCGGAGCTGTTGGCACCATATATTTT	CASSNPGAVGTIYF
-	TRBV7-2	TRBJ2-1	-	TGTGCCAGCAGCACCCGAGGGGCGCCTAATGAGCAGTTCTTC	CASSTRGAPNEQFF
-	TRBV5-1	TRBJ2-3	-	TGCGCCAGTTATGAGGGACATAGCACAGATACGCAGTATTTT	CASYEGHSTDTQYF
-	TRBV7-2	TRBJ2-5	TRBD2	TGTGCCAGCAGAGCGGCTAGCGGGAGTCTGGCTCAAGAGACCCAGTACTTC	CASRAASGSLAQETQYF
once	TRBV28	TRBJ1-1	-	TGTGCCAGCAGTTTATTGGGGGCTGAAGCTTTCTTT	CASSLLGAEAFF
-	TRBV11-2	TRBJ2-5	TRBD1	TGTGCCAGCAGCTTAACGAGGACAGGACAAGAGACCCAGTACTTC	CASSLTRTGQETQYF
-	TRBV28	TRBJ2-5	-	TGTGCCAGCAGCCCTGGGGGTTGGGAGACCCAGTACTTC	CASSPGGWETQYF
-	TRBV6-5	TRBJ2-5	-	TGTGCCAGCAGTTATGCGGGAACCCCCCAAGAGACCCAGTACTTC	CASSYAGTPQETQYF
-	TRBV2	TRBJ2-3	TRBD2	TGTGCCAGCATTTCGAGGTGGGAGGGTACGCAGTATTTT	CASISRWEGTQYF
-	TRBV6-1	TRBJ2-7	-	TGTGCCAGCAGTGAAGCTGTTGGCAGGGGCTACGAGCAGTACTTC	CASSEAVGRGYEQYF
few	TRBV7-9	TRBJ1-2	TRBD1	TGTGCCAGCAGCTCTCCAGATAGAACAGGGGACTATGGCTACACCTTC	CASSSPDRTGDYGYTF
once	TRBV6-1	TRBJ2-3	-	TGTGCCAGCAGTGTTCGTGGGCTAACTAGCACAGATACGCAGTATTTT	CASSVRGLTSTDTQYF
-	TRBV28	TRBJ2-7	TRBD1	TGTGCCAGCAGCTCCCCCGGGACAGGGGTATCCGAGCAGTACTTC	CASSSPGTGVSEQYF
-	TRBV5-1	TRBJ1-5	-	TGCGCCAGCAGCTCAAGGGGGGGTCAGCCCCAGCATTTT	CASSSRGGQPQHF
-	TRBV30	TRBJ2-1	TRBD2	TGTGCCTGGAGTCCCCCTAGCGGCCCTGTCTTC	CAWSPPSGPVF